These 25 T cell receptor beta chains were all obtained from the same sample, sequenced in a study of OX40 agonist ivuxolimab in advanced cancers. The data were produced by immunoSEQ multiplex PCR, yet TCRdb's version contains in-frame clones alone and is incomplete. The top ten clones hold 7.5% to 10% of a sample with 50,000 to 80,000 clones, approximately 84% of them seen once. The specimen comprised CD4+ or CD8+ T cells sorted from blood, sampled in a trial of the OX40 agonist ivuxolimab. Source of these receptors: an adult with an advanced solid tumor such as melanoma, head and neck, liver or kidney cancer.

The CDR3 spells CASSYEGQRNSPLHF. The CDR3 DNA is TGTGCCAGCAGTTACGAAGGACAGAGGAATTCACCCCTCCACTTT. This rearrangement joins TRBV6-5 to TRBJ1-6; weak D call: TRBD1 (6 bases). The CDR3 has 15 residues. The V end lost 2 bases, the J end lost 7 bases, and 12 bases lay between the germline ends. In germline, CDR1 is MNHEY, CDR2 SVGAGI.

The V and J genes are TRBV19 and TRBJ1-4, with D possibly being TRBD1 (6 bases). Trimming left V 6 bases short and J 7 bases short, with 9 bases between. Germline assignment: CDR1 LNHDA and CDR2 SQIVND (reference sequence). This CDR3 comprises 12 residues. Here the CDR3 DNA reads TGTGCCAGTAGGAGGGGGAGTGAAAAACTGTTTTTT. The encoded protein is CASRRGSEKLFF. Complete variable domain (other parts from reference TRBV19 and TRBJ1-4): DGGITQSPKYLFRKEGQNVTLSCEQNLNHDAMYWYRQDPGQGLRLIYYSQIVNDFQKGDIAEGYSVSREKKESFPLTVTSAQKNPTAFYLCASRRGSEKLFFGSGTQLSVL.

This chain joins TRBV6-5 and TRBJ1-2; TRBD1 matches 11 bases. The CDR3 contains 14 residues. The germline CDR1 and CDR2 sequences are MNHEY and SVGAGI. Trimming cost V 8 bases and J 4 bases; bases outside gene matches: 6. The CDR3 coding sequence is TGTGCCAGCGGGACAGGGGGGATAGGCTATGGCTACACCTTC. It specifies CASGTGGIGYGYTF.

The V call is TRBV12-5, the J call TRBJ1-1; D gene ambiguous. The CDR3 has 13 residues. The germline CDR1 and CDR2 sequences are LGHNT and FRNRAP. The ends were cut back, 6 bases at V and 0 bases at J, with 8 bases in the middle. In nucleotides, the CDR3 is TGTGCTAGTGGATCGAGGCTGAACACTGAAGCTTTCTTT. Its protein product is CASGSRLNTEAFF. Filled out from reference TRBV12-5 and TRBJ1-1, the complete variable domain reads DARVTQTPRHKVTEMGQEVTMRCQPILGHNTVFWYRQTMMQGLELLAYFRNRAPLDDSGMPKDRFSAEMPDATLATLKIQPSEPRDSAVYFCASGSRLNTEAFFGQGTRLTVV.

The chain has TRBV28 and TRBJ1-2; tentative D call: TRBD1 (5 bases). CDR3 size: 13 residues. The V end lost 6 bases, the J end lost 5 bases, and 13 bases lay between the germline ends. The germline V gene encodes CDR1 MDHEN and CDR2 SYDVKM. CDR3 DNA sequence: TGTGCCAGCAGAGAGACAGCCGTTTATGGCTACACCTTC. Residues: CASRETAVYGYTF.

This clone was found once. The V and J genes are TRBV14 and TRBJ2-5; 14 bases are shared with TRBD2. CDR3 length: 15 amino acids. Germline loops: CDR1 SGHDN, CDR2 FVKESK. The ends lost 5 bases at V and 2 bases at J; junction bases unmatched: 1. The CDR3 DNA sequence: TGTGCCAGCAGCTGGACTAGCGGGAGGCAAGAGACCCAGTACTTC. Amino acid sequence: CASSWTSGRQETQYF. The whole variable domain, remainder taken from reference TRBV14 and TRBJ2-5, is EAGVTQFPSHSVIEKGQTVTLRCDPISGHDNLYWYRRVMGKEIKFLLHFVKESKQDESGMPNNRFLAERTGGTYSTLKVQPAELEDSGVYFCASSWTSGRQETQYFGPGTRLLVL.

This chain links TRBV29-1 with TRBJ1-5, with D possibly being TRBD1 (6 bases). V was clipped by 6 bases and J by 0 bases, with 12 bases between them. The germline CDR1 and CDR2 sequences are SQVTM and ANQGSEA. This CDR3 region has 14 residues. DNA of the CDR3: TGCAGCGTGACCAGGGGAAATAGCAATCAGCCCCAGCATTTT. Protein product: CSVTRGNSNQPQHF.

V is TRBV2 and J is TRBJ1-5; no reliable D call. The CDR3 has 13 residues. V lost 4 bases, J lost 7 bases, and 11 bases lay in between. Germline lookup yields CDR1 SNHLY and CDR2 FYNNEI. Here the CDR3 reads CASSVSSFQPQHF. The CDR3 nucleotides read TGTGCCAGCAGTGTTTCGAGTTTCCAGCCCCAGCATTTT.

J is TRBJ2-6 and V is TRBV4-3; D might be TRBD2 (6 bases). The V end was cut by 0 bases, the J end by 1 base, with 16 bases between. The CDR3 extends over 19 amino acids. The V gene's germline CDR1 is LGHNA and CDR2 YSLEER. DNA for the CDR3: TGCGCCAGCAGCCAAGATTGGGCACACGGAGGGTCTGGGGCCAACGTCCTGACTTTC. Protein sequence: CASSQDWAHGGSGANVLTF.

This chain links TRBV10-2 with TRBJ2-1; 15 bases align to TRBD2. Unmatched junction bases numbered 6, after V lost 6 bases and J lost 0 bases. The germline V gene has CDR1 WSHSY and CDR2 SAAADI. The CDR3 has 18 residues. The CDR3: CASRSGTSGRFSYNEQFF. The CDR3 nucleotides are TGCGCCAGCAGGAGTGGGACTAGCGGGAGGTTCTCCTACAATGAGCAGTTCTTC.

The chain has TRBV18 and TRBJ1-1; TRBD1 agrees at 7 bases. CDR3 length: 17 residues. V dropped 5 bases and J dropped 1; count of bases not matched to a gene: 13. The germline V gene has CDR1 KGHSH and CDR2 LQKENI. Here the CDR3 reads CASSSRQGSTSNTEAFF. DNA for the CDR3: TGTGCCAGCTCATCGCGACAGGGCTCCACTTCGAACACTGAAGCTTTCTTT. The full variable domain, its missing parts supplied by reference TRBV18 and TRBJ1-1, is NAGVMQNPRHLVRRRGQEARLRCSPMKGHSHVYWYRQLPEEGLKFMVYLQKENIIDESGMPKERFSAEFPKEGPSILRIQQVVRGDSAAYFCASSSRQGSTSNTEAFFGQGTRLTVV.

The V gene is TRBV2, the J gene TRBJ1-6; 7 bases are shared with TRBD1. J was trimmed by 10 bases and V by 4 bases; bases with no gene match: 4. This CDR3 is built from 13 residues. The germline V gene encodes CDR1 SNHLY and CDR2 FYNNEI. The CDR3 sequence: CASSASQGSPLHF. CDR3 coding DNA: TGTGCCAGCAGTGCTTCACAGGGGTCACCCCTCCACTTT.

The chain is built from TRBV5-1 and TRBJ1-1, with unresolved D. This CDR3 has 12 amino acids. V lost 4 bases, J lost 3 bases, and 7 bases lay in between. CDR1 and CDR2 (germline): SGHRS, YFSETQ. The CDR3: CASSGEHTEAFF. The CDR3 DNA follows: TGCGCCAGCAGCGGGGAGCACACTGAAGCTTTCTTT.

About this clone itself: The junction departs from germline at one end; a sequencing error may be responsible. The J gene is TRBJ2-5, the V gene TRBV7-7, with 11 bases that match TRBD1. Germline CDR1 SSHAT, CDR2 FNYEAQ (reference sequence). The CDR3 totals 15 residues. CDR3 sequence reads: CASSLGQGARETQYF. The CDR3 DNA is TGTGCTAGCAGCCTTGGACAGGGGGCCAGGGAGACCCAGTACTTC.

The chain recombines TRBV19 with TRBJ1-5; D is possibly TRBD1 (5 bases). Germline V gene lookup returns CDR1 LNHDA and CDR2 SQIVND (reference sequence). The ends were cut back, 8 bases at V and 0 bases at J, with 20 bases in the middle. There are 17 residues in the CDR3. CDR3 sequence (DNA): TGTGCCAGTTCAGTATTATACAGGAGATATAGCAATCAGCCCCAGCATTTT. This encodes CASSVLYRRYSNQPQHF.

The V call is TRBV18, the J call TRBJ2-1, with a weak D call TRBD1 (5 bases). Trimming took 0 bases from V and 7 from J, leaving 13 bases between them. The CDR3 has 15 amino acids. Germline V gene data show CDR1 as KGHSH and CDR2 as LQKENI. The CDR3 DNA follows: TGTGCCAGCTCACCACCGCAGGGTTTTGGAAATGAGCAGTTCTTC. Amino acids: CASSPPQGFGNEQFF.

The V call is TRBV5-4, the J call TRBJ2-6; D gene unclear. Germline V gene lookup returns CDR1 SGHNT and CDR2 YYREEE (reference sequence). The V and J ends lost 2 bases and 0 bases respectively, with 6 bases between them. This CDR3 is 15 amino acids long. This chain's CDR3 is CASSLGNSGANVLTF. In DNA form, the CDR3 reads TGTGCCAGCAGCTTAGGGAACTCTGGGGCCAACGTCCTGACTTTC.

This chain joins TRBV27 and TRBJ1-1, with D possibly being TRBD1 (6 bases). V was shortened by 6 bases and J by 5 bases, with 16 bases between the two germline ends. Germline V gives CDR1 MNHEY, CDR2 SMNVEV (reference sequence). The CDR3 sequence is 14 residues long. CDR3 residues: CASRETGKGTEAFF. The CDR3 region has the DNA TGTGCCAGCAGAGAAACAGGGAAAGGTACTGAAGCTTTCTTT.

This clone was detected only a few times. J is TRBJ1-5 and V is TRBV2; 9 nucleotides align to TRBD1. V shed 6 bases and J 3 bases; nucleotides not matched to a gene: 9. The CDR3 contains 16 residues. CDR1 and CDR2 (germline): SNHLY, FYNNEI. The CDR3 here is CASSGLTGGLNQPQHF. DNA for the CDR3: TGTGCCAGCAGCGGCCTTACAGGGGGCCTCAATCAGCCCCAGCATTTT.

The chain combines TRBV29-1 with TRBJ2-5; the D is unclear. Trimming took 3 bases from V and 4 from J, leaving 9 bases between them. This CDR3 comprises 12 residues. Germline V gives CDR1 SQVTM, CDR2 ANQGSEA. CDR3: CSVEYAGETQYF. The DNA of the CDR3 is TGCAGCGTTGAGTACGCTGGAGAGACCCAGTACTTC.

The chain has TRBV5-5 and TRBJ2-7; a possible D gene is TRBD1 (6 bases). The CDR3 consists of 14 residues. V lost 2 bases to trimming and J lost 0 bases, with 9 bases between them. Germline CDR1 and CDR2: SGHKS and YYEKEE (reference sequence). The CDR3 spells CASSFHRVSYEQYF. The CDR3 region has the DNA TGTGCCAGCAGCTTTCACAGGGTCTCCTACGAGCAGTACTTC.

V and J are TRBV30 and TRBJ1-6; no clear D gene. CDR1 is GTSNPN, CDR2 SVGIG, per germline (reference sequence). Trimming cost V 2 bases and J 0 bases, with 14 bases left between them. The CDR3 has 17 amino acids. The DNA of the CDR3 is TGTGCCTGGAGTCAGGAACGGCTCCGCTCCTATAATTCACCCCTCCACTTT. As protein: CAWSQERLRSYNSPLHF.

The J gene is TRBJ1-6, the V gene TRBV5-8, with no clear D. The germline CDR1 and CDR2 sequences are SGHTS and YDEGEE. The CDR3 contains 16 residues. Trimming stripped 0 bases from V and 9 bases from J, with 16 bases between. This CDR3 is CASSLDIQTYGSPLHF. CDR3 nucleotide sequence: TGTGCCAGCAGCTTGGATATACAGACTTACGGTTCACCCCTCCACTTT.

The chain has TRBV11-2 and TRBJ2-7; 9 nucleotides line up with TRBD1. Germline CDR1 reads SGHAT; CDR2 reads FQNNGV. With 4 bases clipped from V and 3 bases from J, the junction kept 10 bases outside the gene matches. The CDR3 spans 16 residues. The CDR3 DNA reads TGTGCCAGCAGCTCCGGATACAGGGGGCGCTTCTACGAGCAGTACTTC. Its translation: CASSSGYRGRFYEQYF. The variable domain in full, completed from reference TRBV11-2 and TRBJ2-7, reads EAGVAQSPRYKIIEKRQSVAFWCNPISGHATLYWYQQILGQGPKLLIQFQNNGVVDDSQLPKDRFSAERLKGVDSTLKIQPAKLEDSAVYLCASSSGYRGRFYEQYFGPGTRLTVT.

The V gene is TRBV4-1, the J gene TRBJ1-2; a possible D gene is TRBD1 (6 bases). This CDR3 comprises 15 residues. V lost 2 bases and J lost 5, with 15 bases in between. The germline gives CDR1 MGHRA, CDR2 YSYEKL. CDR3 amino acids: CASSQTGQIGYGYTF. The DNA for the CDR3 is TGCGCCAGCAGCCAAACTGGACAGATTGGGTATGGCTACACCTTC.